This T cell receptor (beta chain) was captured by sequencing in a study of blood T cell repertoires in COVID-19. Original handling: Nucleated cell number was recorded as an estimate derived from reference gene primer amplification. Method: immunoSEQ multiplex PCR; TCRdb's copy keeps in-frame clones and lacks some. That table supplies the V and J calls and clone size; D and trimming were determined from the DNA. The sample includes about 33,000 clones, roughly nine tenths of them seen just once. Trimming stripped 4 bases from V and 1 base from J, with 11 bases between. Germline V CDR1 and CDR2: KGHSH, LQKENI. The CDR3 totals 15 residues.

Sequenced material: peripheral blood. J is TRBJ1-3 and V is TRBV18; D possibly corresponds to TRBD1 (6 bases). This receptor was obtained from a woman aged 80 or older with active or convalescent COVID-19. The chain's CDR3 is CASSHDRRSGNTIYF. DNA of the CDR3: TGTGCCAGCTCACACGACAGGAGATCTGGAAACACCATATATTTT.